One and the same sample provided the 21 T cell receptor beta chains below, sequenced in a study of cytomegalovirus exposure and HLA in healthy donors. This PCR relied on a set of 60 Vbeta primers and 13 Jbeta primers. The method was immunoSEQ multiplex PCR; TCRdb's version includes in-frame clones alone and lacks a portion of them. This table has roughly 190,000 clones, around 82% appearing once. Sequenced input: PBMCs. The receptors were gathered from a man between 18 and 29 years old in good health and CMV-seronegative.

This chain joins TRBV11-3 and TRBJ2-7, with D perhaps matching TRBD1 (5 bases). The length of the CDR3 is 14 residues. Trimming removed 5 bases from V and 6 bases from J, with 17 bases in between. The germline gives CDR1 SGHNT, CDR2 YENEEA. The CDR3 protein is CASSPGQGPIEQYF. The CDR3 nucleotides are TGTGCCAGCAGCCCCGGGCAGGGCCCTATCGAGCAGTACTTC.

The chain is built from TRBV7-8 and TRBJ2-7, with no clear D. Germline V gene sequence: CDR1 SGHVS, CDR2 FQNEAQ. V shed 1 base and J shed 5 bases, with 6 bases lying between them. CDR3 length equals 12 residues. The CDR3 DNA reads TGTGCCAGCAGCTTAGGGGCAGACGAGCAGTACTTC. Translating it yields CASSLGADEQYF.

The gene calls are TRBV5-1 and TRBJ1-3; 9 bases fit TRBD1. The V segment lost 4 bases and the J segment 3 bases; nucleotides outside the gene matches: 14. The CDR3 contains 18 residues. CDR1 is SGHRS and CDR2 is YFSETQ in the germline V gene. The CDR3 reads CASSRNPGQGTSGNTIYF. As DNA, the CDR3 is TGCGCCAGCAGCCGAAACCCGGGACAGGGAACTAGTGGAAACACCATATATTTT.

The chain uses TRBV2 and TRBJ1-1; a possible D gene is TRBD1 (5 bases). V lost 6 bases and J 4 bases, leaving 15 bases between the germline ends. The CDR3 extends over 14 amino acids. CDR1 is SNHLY and CDR2 is FYNNEI in the germline V gene. In DNA, the CDR3 is TGTGCCAGCAGACCCCAGCGGGGGGGCACTGAAGCTTTCTTT. It is translated as CASRPQRGGTEAFF. The whole variable domain, remainder taken from reference TRBV2 and TRBJ1-1, is EPEVTQTPSHQVTQMGQEVILRCVPISNHLYFYWYRQILGQKVEFLVSFYNNEISEKSEIFDDQFSVERPDGSNFTLKIRSTKLEDSAMYFCASRPQRGGTEAFFGQGTRLTVV.

This clone was seen more than once but under ten times. This chain connects TRBV10-2 to TRBJ2-3, with 7 bases matching TRBD2. The CDR3 length is 14 residues. Germline V lookup: CDR1 WSHSY, CDR2 SAAADI. J was trimmed by 3 bases and V by 5 bases; bases with no gene match: 5. DNA for the CDR3: TGCGCCAGCAGTCCGGGGGGAGGTACAGATACGCAGTATTTT. It specifies CASSPGGGTDTQYF.

The chain joins TRBV5-1 to TRBJ2-7; 15 nucleotides match TRBD2. The CDR3 is made up of 18 amino acids. V dropped 4 bases and J dropped 4; count of bases not matched to a gene: 12. CDR1 is SGHRS and CDR2 is YFSETQ in the germline V gene. DNA for the CDR3: TGCGCCAGCAGCGCACGGACTAGCGGGGGGGATGACACGTACGAGCAGTACTTC. It yields the protein CASSARTSGGDDTYEQYF.

The rearrangement links TRBV19 to TRBJ1-1; 7 nucleotides match TRBD1. With 3 bases clipped from V and 4 bases from J, the junction kept 11 bases outside the gene matches. In germline, CDR1 is LNHDA, CDR2 SQIVND (reference sequence). The CDR3 runs to 16 residues. This CDR3 reads CASSMGYRGAGTEAFF. The CDR3 DNA reads as TGTGCCAGTAGTATGGGCTACAGGGGAGCGGGCACTGAAGCTTTCTTT.

To note about this clone: At one end, the junction sequence differs from germline, possibly due to a read error. The CDR3 DNA follows: TGTGCCAGCAGTGACCCCCATAGAGGGAGCTCCCACGAGCAGTACTTC. Its protein product is CASSDPHRGSSHEQYF. This chain joins TRBV25-1 and TRBJ2-7; possible D gene TRBD2, 5 bases. The CDR3 is 16 amino acids. Per the germline V gene, CDR1 is MGHDK and CDR2 is SYGVNS.

The chain recombines TRBV5-1 with TRBJ2-5; maybe TRBD1 (5 bases). Trimming shortened V by 4 bases and J by 4 bases, and 14 bases separated the two germline ends. Germline V gene lookup returns CDR1 SGHRS and CDR2 YFSETQ. The length of the CDR3 is 14 residues. CDR3 DNA: TGCGCCAGCAGCCTCCCCGGACAAGGAGAGACCCAGTACTTC. This sequence encodes CASSLPGQGETQYF.

The chain has TRBV6-1 and TRBJ2-7, with D possibly TRBD2 on 6 matching bases. V was clipped by 0 bases and J by 4 bases, with 31 bases between them. The CDR3 totals 21 residues. Germline V CDR1 and CDR2: MNHNS, SASEGT. CDR3: CASSEAWGVFFKQKTAYEQYF. The CDR3 coding sequence is TGTGCCAGCAGTGAAGCATGGGGGGTTTTTTTCAAGCAGAAGACGGCATACGAGCAGTACTTC.

The chain carries TRBV9 and TRBJ2-5; D possibly corresponds to TRBD2 (7 bases). V lost 3 bases and J lost 11, with 17 bases in between. CDR1 and CDR2 (germline): SGDLS, YYNGEE. CDR3 size: 13 residues. CDR3 sequence: CASSGTGAGEQYF. The DNA of the CDR3 is TGTGCCAGCAGCGGAACGGGGGCGGGAGAGCAGTACTTC.

The CDR3 here is CAWSVGGASTDTQYF. CDR3 bases: TGTGCCTGGAGCGTTGGGGGGGCTAGCACAGATACGCAGTATTTT. The V gene is TRBV30, the J gene TRBJ2-3; D possibly corresponds to TRBD2 (7 bases). Germline CDR1 GTSNPN, CDR2 SVGIG (reference sequence). V lost 3 bases, J lost 0 bases, and 13 bases lay in between. The CDR3 totals 15 residues.

J is TRBJ1-1 and V is TRBV12-5; 7 bases agree with TRBD1. V was pared by 1 base and J by 0 bases, with 20 bases of the junction left unmatched. CDR3 length: 21 residues. CDR1 and CDR2 from the germline V gene are LGHNT and FRNRAP. CDR3 sequence reads: CASGLAPPDREEGPMNTEAFF. The CDR3 region has the DNA TGTGCTAGTGGTTTGGCCCCACCCGACAGGGAAGAAGGCCCCATGAACACTGAAGCTTTCTTT.

The CDR3 DNA reads TGTGCCAGCAGTGGACGAGACAGAGTCCCCTACGAGCAGTACTTC. Its translation is CASSGRDRVPYEQYF. The gene calls are TRBV6-1 and TRBJ2-7, with TRBD1 as a possible D gene (5 bases). The germline V gene has CDR1 MNHNS and CDR2 SASEGT. The CDR3 is made up of 15 amino acids. V shed 4 bases and J shed 2 bases, with 15 bases lying between them.

The chain has TRBV6-1 and TRBJ1-2; possible D gene TRBD1, 6 bases. Trimming left V 11 bases short and J 6 bases short, with 19 bases between. The CDR3 is made up of 13 amino acids. Germline assignment: CDR1 MNHNS and CDR2 SASEGT. The CDR3 coding sequence is TGTGCCGGTTCAGCGGGACATTTGGATGGCTACACCTTC. As protein: CAGSAGHLDGYTF.

The chain couples TRBV6-1 to TRBJ1-5, with a weak D call TRBD1 (5 bases). Germline-derived CDR1 and CDR2 are MNHNS and SASEGT. Trimming shortened V by 4 bases and J by 4 bases, and 14 bases separated the two germline ends. CDR3 length: 15 amino acids. The CDR3 DNA reads as TGTGCCAGCAGTGGGGCGGGGGAAGGGAATCAGCCCCAGCATTTT. It is translated as CASSGAGEGNQPQHF.

This clone occurred a few times. This rearrangement joins TRBV5-1 to TRBJ1-5, with a tentative D call TRBD1 (6 bases). V was clipped by 4 bases and J by 3 bases, with 11 bases between them. Germline V gives CDR1 SGHRS, CDR2 YFSETQ. CDR3 length: 14 amino acids. CDR3 sequence: CASSPDSLNQPQHF. DNA for the CDR3: TGCGCCAGCAGCCCGGACAGCCTCAATCAGCCCCAGCATTTT.

V gene TRBV15 combines with J gene TRBJ2-5; 8 nucleotides agree with TRBD1. The germline V gene encodes CDR1 LNHNV and CDR2 YYDKDF (reference sequence). The CDR3 loop spans 16 amino acids. V lost 0 bases and J lost 5; bases outside the gene matches: 8. This chain's CDR3 is CATSRDGGTGNETQYF. The DNA for the CDR3 is TGTGCCACCAGCAGAGATGGGGGGACAGGTAACGAGACCCAGTACTTC.

This clone was counted a single time. The J gene is TRBJ2-1, the V gene TRBV2; D unresolved. CDR3 length: 14 amino acids. The germline gives CDR1 SNHLY, CDR2 FYNNEI. V dropped 1 base and J dropped 3 bases, with 7 bases sitting between them. CDR3 amino acids: CASSEDSGYNEQFF. CDR3 DNA sequence: TGTGCCAGCAGTGAAGATTCGGGCTACAATGAGCAGTTCTTC. The entire variable domain, with the rest obtained from reference TRBV2 and TRBJ2-1, is as follows: EPEVTQTPSHQVTQMGQEVILRCVPISNHLYFYWYRQILGQKVEFLVSFYNNEISEKSEIFDDQFSVERPDGSNFTLKIRSTKLEDSAMYFCASSEDSGYNEQFFGPGTRLTVL.

V gene TRBV10-3 combines with J gene TRBJ1-1; the match to TRBD1 covers 10 bases. Germline V gives CDR1 ENHRY, CDR2 SYGVKD. V lost 6 bases, J lost 5 bases, and 3 bases stayed unmatched. The CDR3 has 13 residues. CDR3 residues: CAIRGQGSTEAFF. The CDR3 bases are TGTGCCATCAGGGGACAGGGGTCGACTGAAGCTTTCTTT.

V gene TRBV2 combines with J gene TRBJ2-1; possibly TRBD1 for D (5 bases). The CDR3 runs 14 residues. Germline V gives CDR1 SNHLY, CDR2 FYNNEI. Trimming shortened V by 4 bases and J by 4 bases, and 11 bases separated the two germline ends. The CDR3 bases are TGTGCCAGCAGTGGCAGGGCCCAATACAATGAGCAGTTCTTC. Translation gives CASSGRAQYNEQFF.